The 32 T cell receptor beta chains below all came from one sample that was sequenced in a study of cytomegalovirus exposure and HLA in healthy donors. PCR employed 60 Vbeta and 13 Jbeta primers. Generated by immunoSEQ multiplex PCR, the TCRdb table keeps only in-frame clones and is missing some. The table includes 150,000 to 200,000 clones, roughly 85% detected once. The sequenced sample was PBMCs. Every receptor here comes from a woman in her fifties or sixties in good health and CMV-seropositive.

V usage is TRBV5-1 and J usage is TRBJ2-2; D remains unclear. V lost 5 bases to trimming and J lost 0 bases, with 5 bases between them. Germline V lookup: CDR1 SGHRS, CDR2 YFSETQ. CDR3 size: 13 residues. Here the CDR3 DNA reads TGCGCCAGCAGACAGACGAACACCGGGGAGCTGTTTTTT. Translating gives CASRQTNTGELFF.

This chain joins TRBV5-1 and TRBJ2-5; weak D call: TRBD1 (5 bases). The V and J ends lost 4 bases and 3 bases respectively, with 13 bases between them. The CDR3 extends over 14 amino acids. Germline lookup yields CDR1 SGHRS and CDR2 YFSETQ. CDR3 in DNA: TGCGCCAGCAGCACAGGAACCTCAAAAGAGACCCAGTACTTC. Translation: CASSTGTSKETQYF.

V and J are TRBV18 and TRBJ1-5; D is perhaps TRBD1 (5 bases). This CDR3 is 14 amino acids long. Germline V CDR1 and CDR2: KGHSH, LQKENI. V gave up 2 bases and J gave up 5 bases, with 10 bases separating them. CDR3 sequence (DNA): TGTGCCAGCTCACCAATCGGGGGGGATCAGCCCCAGCATTTT. It encodes CASSPIGGDQPQHF.

This chain uses TRBV2 with TRBJ2-2; 7 bases are shared with TRBD2. Germline V gives CDR1 SNHLY, CDR2 FYNNEI. The CDR3 runs to 15 residues. After removal of 6 bases from V and 3 bases from J, the junction contained 7 bases not matched to a gene. The CDR3 loop is CASRRGSLDTGELFF. CDR3 nucleotide sequence: TGTGCCAGCAGACGCGGGAGTCTTGACACCGGGGAGCTGTTTTTT.

This chain joins TRBV6-6 and TRBJ2-2; no definite D call. The length of the CDR3 is 15 residues. CDR1 and CDR2 from the germline V gene are MNHNY and SVGAGI (reference sequence). V was shortened by 0 bases and J by 6 bases, with 11 bases between the two germline ends. The CDR3 is CASSYSPDLAGELFF. The CDR3 DNA reads as TGTGCCAGCAGTTACTCGCCAGATTTGGCCGGGGAGCTGTTTTTT.

The rearrangement uses TRBV5-1 and TRBJ1-1; 7 nucleotides align to TRBD1. Germline V gene data show CDR1 as SGHRS and CDR2 as YFSETQ. With V trimmed by 3 bases and J by 4 bases, 9 bases remained unmatched. This CDR3 is 15 amino acids long. The CDR3, as DNA: TGCGCCAGCAGCTCCCAACAGGGGAAATTCACTGAAGCTTTCTTT. Its protein product is CASSSQQGKFTEAFF.

The gene calls are TRBV19 and TRBJ2-3; D possibly corresponds to TRBD1 (6 bases). Trimming left V 6 bases short and J 9 bases short, with 34 bases between. The CDR3 loop spans 19 amino acids. CDR1 is LNHDA and CDR2 is SQIVND in the germline V gene (reference sequence). CDR3 nucleotides: TGTGCCAGTAGCAGAACGTCTTTACAGGGCGGCGTCCAGGGTAGGACGCAGTATTTT. This gives the protein CASSRTSLQGGVQGRTQYF. Combining the CDR3 with reference TRBV19 and TRBJ2-3 gives the whole variable domain DGGITQSPKYLFRKEGQNVTLSCEQNLNHDAMYWYRQDPGQGLRLIYYSQIVNDFQKGDIAEGYSVSREKKESFPLTVTSAQKNPTAFYLCASSRTSLQGGVQGRTQYFGPGTRLTVL.

This chain uses TRBV4-2 with TRBJ1-2; TRBD1 is a possible D gene (5 bases). Trimming removed 0 bases from V and 1 base from J, with 18 bases in between. CDR3 length: 18 amino acids. Germline CDR1 and CDR2: LGHNA and YNFKEQ. The CDR3 protein is CASSQDVSDRTFNYGYTF. The CDR3 bases are TGTGCCAGCAGCCAAGATGTCTCAGACAGAACCTTTAACTATGGCTACACCTTC.

V is TRBV6-1 and J is TRBJ2-7; TRBD2 matches at 10 bases. There are 15 residues in the CDR3. J was trimmed by 0 bases and V by 2 bases; bases with no gene match: 1. Germline V gives CDR1 MNHNS, CDR2 SASEGT. The chain's CDR3 is CASSESSGSSYEQYF. The CDR3 DNA follows: TGTGCCAGCAGTGAATCTAGCGGGAGCTCCTACGAGCAGTACTTC.

The rearrangement links TRBV10-3 to TRBJ1-2; D perhaps matches TRBD1 (6 bases). CDR3 length equals 13 residues. Between the trimmed V and J ends, which lost 7 bases and 3 bases, there was a span of 12 bases. Per germline, CDR1 ENHRY and CDR2 SYGVKD. Written as DNA, the CDR3 is TGTGCCATCACGGGGGGCGCCGACTATGGCTACACCTTC. Translated, it gives CAITGGADYGYTF.

V and J are TRBV2 and TRBJ2-7; 7 bases agree with TRBD1. Germline V gene sequence: CDR1 SNHLY, CDR2 FYNNEI. V lost 7 bases and J lost 4; bases outside the gene matches: 13. The CDR3 runs 15 residues. The CDR3 loop is CASTQTGTTLYEQYF. CDR3 DNA: TGTGCCAGCACCCAGACAGGGACAACCTTATACGAGCAGTACTTC.

The genes are TRBV2 and TRBJ1-3; possible D gene TRBD1, 5 bases. Trimming took 7 bases from V and 2 from J, leaving 12 bases between them. The germline V gene has CDR1 SNHLY and CDR2 FYNNEI. The CDR3 runs 14 residues. CDR3 protein: CASKVQGPGNTIYF. As DNA, the CDR3 is TGTGCCAGCAAAGTTCAGGGTCCTGGAAACACCATATATTTT.

This chain links TRBV13 with TRBJ1-2; 8 bases match TRBD1. The CDR3 runs 16 residues. Germline V gene data show CDR1 as PRHDT and CDR2 as FYEKMQ (reference sequence). J gave up 2 bases and V 4 bases, and 9 bases lay outside the gene matches. The CDR3 region is CASSSGPGGANYGYTF. The CDR3, as DNA: TGTGCCAGCAGCTCAGGCCCAGGGGGCGCAAACTATGGCTACACCTTC.

The chain has TRBV13 and TRBJ1-1; D possibly corresponds to TRBD1 (6 bases). The V gene's germline CDR1 is PRHDT and CDR2 FYEKMQ (reference sequence). CDR3 length equals 15 residues. The V gene lost 4 bases and the J gene lost 7 bases, with 19 bases spanning the gap. The CDR3 DNA is TGTGCCAGCAGCTCGGAGACAGGTTCTCCAATTGAAGCTTTCTTT. Translating gives CASSSETGSPIEAFF.

J is TRBJ1-6 and V is TRBV5-1; the D is unclear. The CDR3 loop spans 13 amino acids. Germline loops: CDR1 SGHRS, CDR2 YFSETQ. V was cut by 0 bases and J by 9 bases, with 7 bases left in between. The CDR3 DNA reads TGCGCCAGCAGCTTGGCCGAGTCTTCACCCCTCCACTTT. This encodes CASSLAESSPLHF.

A single count supports this clone. V is TRBV2 and J is TRBJ1-1; possibly TRBD1 for D (5 bases). V dropped 7 bases and J dropped 5 bases, with 20 bases sitting between them. This CDR3 comprises 15 residues. Germline values: CDR1 SNHLY, CDR2 FYNNEI. The CDR3 nucleotides read TGTGCCAGCATCGCCCAGGGTAGGTCTCGGACTGAAGCTTTCTTT. Translating gives CASIAQGRSRTEAFF.

This clone was seen only a few times. The CDR3 DNA reads as TGTGCCAGCAGCGGGAGGACAGGGGGCTCAGAAGCTTTCTTT. This sequence encodes CASSGRTGGSEAFF. This chain connects TRBV9 to TRBJ1-1, with 11 nucleotides matching TRBD1. The CDR3 is 14 amino acids. Unmatched junction bases numbered 6, after V lost 3 bases and J lost 8 bases. The germline V gene has CDR1 SGDLS and CDR2 YYNGEE.

The rearrangement uses TRBV6-1 and TRBJ1-1, with D possibly matching TRBD1 (6 bases). The ends were cut back, 5 bases at V and 1 base at J, with 11 bases in the middle. Germline V gives CDR1 MNHNS, CDR2 SASEGT. This CDR3 comprises 14 residues. This CDR3 reads CASSLDRTNTEAFF. CDR3 nucleotide sequence: TGTGCCAGCAGTCTAGACAGGACGAACACTGAAGCTTTCTTT.

V usage is TRBV27 and J usage is TRBJ1-1; 8 bases align to TRBD1. J gave up 4 bases and V 7 bases, and 8 bases lay outside the gene matches. CDR3 length equals 14 residues. Germline CDR1 is MNHEY and CDR2 is SMNVEV (reference sequence). The CDR3 loop reads CASTRQGFGTEAFF. Written as DNA, the CDR3 is TGTGCCAGCACCCGACAGGGGTTCGGCACTGAAGCTTTCTTT.

This chain links TRBV19 with TRBJ1-4; tentative D call: TRBD1 (6 bases). From germline, CDR1 is LNHDA and CDR2 SQIVND (reference sequence). The CDR3 spans 16 residues. Trimming took 6 bases from V and 0 from J, leaving 14 bases between them. The CDR3 loop is CASSRLRGTTNEKLFF. The CDR3 DNA follows: TGTGCCAGTAGCCGACTCAGGGGTACAACTAATGAAAAACTGTTTTTT.

This rearrangement joins TRBV2 to TRBJ2-1; TRBD2 matches 8 bases. The CDR3 is made up of 16 amino acids. Trimming removed 4 bases from V and 2 bases from J; junction bases left unmatched: 7. CDR1 is SNHLY, CDR2 FYNNEI, per germline. CDR3 protein: CASSARAGATYNEQFF. In nucleotides, the CDR3 is TGTGCCAGCAGTGCACGAGCGGGAGCGACCTACAATGAGCAGTTCTTC.

The chain uses TRBV7-6 and TRBJ2-1; 7 bases are a match to TRBD2. This CDR3 spans 17 amino acids. V trimming: 2 bases; J trimming: 9 bases; junction bases outside the gene matches: 16. CDR1 and CDR2 from the germline V gene are SGHVS and FNYEAQ. The CDR3 DNA is TGTGCCAGCAGCTTACATCGCGGGGGTTTGACTACTAGTGAGCAGTTCTTC. Its protein product is CASSLHRGGLTTSEQFF.

The table lists this clone with a few counts. The J gene is TRBJ2-3, the V gene TRBV6-6, with D possibly TRBD1 on 6 matching bases. The CDR3 length is 13 residues. Trimming cost V 5 bases and J 5 bases, with 11 bases left between them. The germline CDR1 and CDR2 sequences are MNHNY and SVGAGI (reference sequence). CDR3 sequence: CASSANRVDTQYF. The CDR3 region has the DNA TGTGCCAGCAGTGCCAACAGGGTAGATACGCAGTATTTT.

The V and J genes are TRBV6-1 and TRBJ2-5, with TRBD1 matching 7 bases. J gave up 1 base and V 8 bases, and 7 bases lay outside the gene matches. Germline CDR1 and CDR2: MNHNS and SASEGT. The CDR3 totals 14 residues. The CDR3 DNA is TGTGCCAGCGCCCAGGGGGACAGCCAAGAGACCCAGTACTTC. This gives the protein CASAQGDSQETQYF.

The gene calls are TRBV7-6 and TRBJ2-7, with TRBD2 matching over 7 bases. Germline V gene lookup returns CDR1 SGHVS and CDR2 FNYEAQ. The CDR3 runs 14 residues. The junction had 2 bases not matched to a gene; V was cut back by 1 base and J by 2 bases. The CDR3 is CASSLGGRAYEQYF. The CDR3 nucleotides are TGTGCCAGCAGCTTAGGCGGGAGAGCCTACGAGCAGTACTTC.

CDR3 residues: CATGASSYEQYF. CDR3 DNA sequence: TGTGCCACAGGGGCCTCGAGTTACGAGCAGTACTTC. This chain connects TRBV28 to TRBJ2-7, with a tentative D call TRBD1 (6 bases). The CDR3 is made up of 12 amino acids. Trimming shortened V by 10 bases and J by 4 bases, and 14 bases separated the two germline ends. The germline CDR1 and CDR2 sequences are MDHEN and SYDVKM.

The rearrangement joins TRBV9 to TRBJ1-1, with a tentative D call TRBD1 (6 bases). With 3 bases removed from V and 7 bases from J, the gap between germline ends came to 7 bases. Per the germline V gene, CDR1 is SGDLS and CDR2 is YYNGEE. This CDR3 is 11 amino acids long. This CDR3 is CASSADSEAFF. Written as DNA, the CDR3 is TGTGCCAGCAGCGCGGACAGTGAAGCTTTCTTT.

As for this clone: This sample includes further DNA sequences coding for the same CDR3. The CDR3 coding sequence is TGTGCCAGCAGTCTCGGACAGATGAACACTGAAGCTTTCTTT. As protein: CASSLGQMNTEAFF. The chain uses TRBV7-9 and TRBJ1-1; D is perhaps TRBD1 (6 bases). V shed 6 bases and J shed 0 bases, with 11 bases lying between them. The CDR3 spans 14 residues. Germline V gene sequence: CDR1 SEHNR, CDR2 FQNEAQ (reference sequence).

The chain has TRBV13 and TRBJ2-2; 7 bases align to TRBD1. Trimming removed 8 bases from V and 7 bases from J; junction bases left unmatched: 7. Germline CDR1 reads PRHDT; CDR2 reads FYEKMQ (reference sequence). The length of the CDR3 is 13 residues. The CDR3 loop is CASVGQTFGELFF. The CDR3 bases are TGTGCCAGCGTGGGACAGACTTTCGGGGAGCTGTTTTTT.

The chain combines TRBV27 with TRBJ1-1; 7 bases agree with TRBD1. The germline V gene encodes CDR1 MNHEY and CDR2 SMNVEV (reference sequence). The CDR3 loop spans 14 amino acids. J was trimmed by 2 bases and V by 5 bases; bases with no gene match: 5. This CDR3 is CASSMGQLNTEAFF. The CDR3 DNA reads TGTGCCAGCAGTATGGGACAGCTAAACACTGAAGCTTTCTTT.

The chain joins TRBV5-4 to TRBJ1-1, with a tentative D call TRBD1 (6 bases). Trimming shortened V by 3 bases and J by 7 bases, and 19 bases separated the two germline ends. The CDR3 spans 15 residues. Germline assignment: CDR1 SGHNT and CDR2 YYREEE (reference sequence). The CDR3 DNA sequence: TGTGCCAGCAGCTCAGTACAGGGTAGTAGTGGTGAAGCTTTCTTT. Its translation: CASSSVQGSSGEAFF.

The chain has TRBV5-1 and TRBJ2-5; 9 bases fit TRBD2. From germline, CDR1 is SGHRS and CDR2 YFSETQ. J was trimmed by 3 bases and V by 4 bases; bases with no gene match: 16. The CDR3 is 18 residues long. The CDR3 region is CASSPHEGFGLAKETQYF. The CDR3 DNA reads as TGCGCCAGCAGCCCCCACGAGGGGTTCGGACTAGCGAAAGAGACCCAGTACTTC.